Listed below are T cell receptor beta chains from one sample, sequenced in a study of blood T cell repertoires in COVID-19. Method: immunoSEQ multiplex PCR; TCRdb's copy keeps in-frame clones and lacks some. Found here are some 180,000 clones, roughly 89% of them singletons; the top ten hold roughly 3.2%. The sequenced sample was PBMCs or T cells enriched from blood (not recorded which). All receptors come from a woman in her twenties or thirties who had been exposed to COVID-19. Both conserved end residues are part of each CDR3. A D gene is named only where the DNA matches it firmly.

CSVFSPRTYEQYF	NA	TRBV29-1	TRBJ2-7
CASSHELRGYEQYF	NA	TRBV7-9	TRBJ2-7
CASAGQGGWSPLHF	TRBD1	TRBV19	TRBJ1-6
CASSIVSASGILGEQFF	TRBD2	TRBV19	TRBJ2-1
CASSLYQTNYGYTF	NA	TRBV5-5	TRBJ1-2
CASSQERDRVCYGYTF	TRBD1	TRBV3-1/TRBV3-2	TRBJ1-2
CASSPLDVLAGRPGANVLTF	TRBD2	TRBV18	TRBJ2-6
CASSPGFNSYEQYF	NA	TRBV5-4	TRBJ2-7
CASSLTGGANGYTF	TRBD1	TRBV11-2	TRBJ1-2
CASSLWLLSNQPQHF	NA	TRBV5-6	TRBJ1-5
CASSLGGSTEAFF	NA	TRBV27	TRBJ1-1
CASSDLAGATGANVLTF	NA	TRBV6-1	TRBJ2-6
CASSYDRRTEAFF	NA	TRBV19	TRBJ1-1
CASSLSGGNYGYTF	TRBD1	TRBV5-4	TRBJ1-2
CASSPDRGNTEAFF	TRBD1	TRBV11-2	TRBJ1-1
CASSRGGGTDTQYF	NA	TRBV4-3	TRBJ2-3
CASSPGTGRSGANVLTF	TRBD1	TRBV18	TRBJ2-6
CASNVRGWGETQYF	NA	TRBV13	TRBJ2-5
CASSEGFGTGVRNEQFF	TRBD1	TRBV25-1	TRBJ2-1
CASRTGGNEQFF	TRBD1	TRBV4-1	TRBJ2-1
CASSFAGQPQHF	NA	TRBV27	TRBJ1-5
CAIKAPWLGGSEAFF	NA	TRBV10-3	TRBJ1-1
CASTGQLIRTEAFF	NA	TRBV5-8	TRBJ1-1
CASSLGTGGYGYTF	TRBD1	TRBV5-1	TRBJ1-2
CASRTEAGAYNEQFF	TRBD2	TRBV6-4	TRBJ2-1
CASSIGWGVALKNIQYF	NA	TRBV19	TRBJ2-4
CASRPGVYNEQFF	NA	TRBV12-3/TRBV12-4	TRBJ2-1
CASSLGQGFSFSEQYF	NA	TRBV7-9	TRBJ2-7
CASSEVDSANYGYTF	NA	TRBV2	TRBJ1-2
CASSATGTSGFGGEQFF	TRBD2	TRBV9	TRBJ2-1
CSASRADEQYF	NA	TRBV20-1	TRBJ2-7
CATETGVGDQPQHF	NA	TRBV19	TRBJ1-5
CASSPTLQTGGQNIQYF	NA	TRBV7-9	TRBJ2-4
CASSPYQGKAEAFF	NA	TRBV19	TRBJ1-1
CATSDLLGNYGYTF	NA	TRBV24-1	TRBJ1-2
CAWTLDRDQPQHF	TRBD1	TRBV30	TRBJ1-5
CASSYSQGVYGYTF	TRBD1	TRBV6-5	TRBJ1-2
CASTKGTGTGETEAFF	TRBD1	TRBV19	TRBJ1-1
CSVEVLGQVHSYEQYF	TRBD1	TRBV29-1	TRBJ2-7
CASSQEETGDQPQHF	NA	TRBV4-1	TRBJ1-5
CASSYSGTGRNQPQHF	TRBD1	TRBV6-5	TRBJ1-5
CASSIRQGWQPQHF	NA	TRBV19	TRBJ1-5
CASSFLAGGVETQYF	TRBD2	TRBV7-2	TRBJ2-5